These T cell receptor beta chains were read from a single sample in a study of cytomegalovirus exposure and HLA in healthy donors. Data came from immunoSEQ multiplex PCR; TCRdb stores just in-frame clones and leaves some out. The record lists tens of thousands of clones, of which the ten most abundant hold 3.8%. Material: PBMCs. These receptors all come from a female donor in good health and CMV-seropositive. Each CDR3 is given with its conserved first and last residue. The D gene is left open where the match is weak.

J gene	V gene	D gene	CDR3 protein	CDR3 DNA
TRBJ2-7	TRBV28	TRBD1	CASSTGTGNPYEQYF	TGTGCCAGCAGTACCGGGACAGGTAATCCCTACGAGCAGTACTTC
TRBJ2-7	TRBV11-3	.	CASSPMLEEYEQYF	TGTGCCAGCAGCCCAATGCTCGAGGAATACGAGCAGTACTTC
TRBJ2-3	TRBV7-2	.	CASSFVRSTDTQYF	TGTGCCAGCAGCTTCGTCCGGAGCACAGATACGCAGTATTTT
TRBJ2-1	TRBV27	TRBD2	CASSLGGTSGTLYNEQFF	TGTGCCAGCTCCCTAGGGGGGACTAGCGGGACGTTATACAATGAGCAGTTCTTC
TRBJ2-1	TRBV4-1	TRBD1	CASSPLLVKGAAEQFF	TGCGCCAGCAGCCCATTACTCGTTAAGGGGGCCGCCGAGCAGTTCTTC
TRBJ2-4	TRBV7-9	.	CASSDGTLAKNIQYF	TGTGCCAGCAGCGACGGGACTTTAGCCAAAAACATTCAGTACTTC
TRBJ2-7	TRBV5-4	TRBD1	CASSPLGTGSYEQYF	TGTGCCAGCAGCCCCCTCGGGACAGGCTCCTACGAGCAGTACTTC
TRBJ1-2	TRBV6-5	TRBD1	CASTPGQGSYGYTF	TGTGCCAGCACCCCCGGACAGGGAAGCTATGGCTACACCTTC
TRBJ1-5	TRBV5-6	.	CASSTGHLSNQPQHF	TGTGCCAGCAGCACAGGACACCTCAGCAATCAGCCCCAGCATTTT
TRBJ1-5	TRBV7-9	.	CASSVDSANQPQHF	TGTGCCAGCAGCGTGGACAGTGCCAATCAGCCCCAGCATTTT
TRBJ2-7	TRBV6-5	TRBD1	CASRATGQGSEQYF	TGTGCCAGCAGGGCCACCGGACAGGGCTCCGAGCAGTACTTC
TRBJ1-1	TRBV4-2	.	CASSQDRQENTEAFF	TGTGCCAGCAGCCAAGATCGTCAGGAGAACACTGAAGCTTTCTTT
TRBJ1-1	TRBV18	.	CASSPGGREAFF	TGTGCCAGCTCACCGGGGGGTCGTGAAGCTTTCTTT
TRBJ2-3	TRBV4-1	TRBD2	CASSQGLAGSTDTQYF	TGCGCCAGCAGCCAGGGACTAGCGGGGTCCACAGATACGCAGTATTTT
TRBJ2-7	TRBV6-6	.	CASNRLSAYEQYF	TGTGCCAGCAACCGACTAAGCGCCTACGAGCAGTACTTC
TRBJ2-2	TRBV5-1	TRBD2	CASSPHGRVSVPGELFF	TGCGCCAGCAGCCCCCACGGGAGGGTGTCGGTGCCCGGGGAGCTGTTTTTT
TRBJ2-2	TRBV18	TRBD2	CASSSGAGARTGELFF	TGTGCCAGCTCCTCCGGAGCGGGAGCGAGGACCGGGGAGCTGTTTTTT
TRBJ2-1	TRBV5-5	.	CASSLIVLMNEQFF	TGTGCCAGCAGCTTGATCGTCCTAATGAACGAGCAGTTCTTC
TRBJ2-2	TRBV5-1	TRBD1	CASSFGGQGRTGELFF	TGCGCCAGCAGCTTCGGGGGACAGGGGCGCACCGGGGAGCTGTTTTTT
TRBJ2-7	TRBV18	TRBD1	CASSRGQGPYEQYF	TGTGCCAGCTCACGGGGACAGGGCCCATACGAGCAGTACTTC
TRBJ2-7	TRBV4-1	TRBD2	CASSVGTSGSRAYEQYF	TGCGCCAGCAGTGTCGGGACTAGCGGGAGTAGGGCCTACGAGCAGTACTTC
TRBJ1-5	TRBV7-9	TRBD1	CASSLVGTGGNQPQHF	TGTGCCAGCAGCTTAGTCGGGACAGGGGGCAATCAGCCCCAGCATTTT
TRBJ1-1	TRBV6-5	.	CASSYSREAEAFF	TGTGCCAGCAGTTACTCGAGAGAAGCTGAAGCTTTCTTT
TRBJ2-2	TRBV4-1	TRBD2	CASSQDRGGAGELFF	TGCGCCAGCAGCCAAGATCGCGGGGGGGCCGGGGAGCTGTTTTTT
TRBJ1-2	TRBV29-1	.	CSARTATNYGYTF	TGCAGCGCCCGGACAGCGACCAACTATGGCTACACCTTC
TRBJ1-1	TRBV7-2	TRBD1	CASSLAGTGGSDTEAFF	TGTGCCAGCAGCTTAGCCGGGACAGGGGGCTCAGACACTGAAGCTTTCTTT